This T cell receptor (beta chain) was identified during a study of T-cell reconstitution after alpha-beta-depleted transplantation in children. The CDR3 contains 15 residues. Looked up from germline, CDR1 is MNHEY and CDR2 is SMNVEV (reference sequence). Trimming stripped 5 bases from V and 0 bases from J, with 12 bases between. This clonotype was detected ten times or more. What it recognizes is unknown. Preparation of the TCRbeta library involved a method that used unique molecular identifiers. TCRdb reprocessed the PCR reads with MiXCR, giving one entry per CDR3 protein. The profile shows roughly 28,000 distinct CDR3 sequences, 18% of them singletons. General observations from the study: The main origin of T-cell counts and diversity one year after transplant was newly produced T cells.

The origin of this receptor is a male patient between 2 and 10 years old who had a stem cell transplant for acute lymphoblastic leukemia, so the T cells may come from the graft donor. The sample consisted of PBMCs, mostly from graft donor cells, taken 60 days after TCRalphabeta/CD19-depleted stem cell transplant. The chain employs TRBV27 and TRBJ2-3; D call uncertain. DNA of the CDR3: TGTGCCAGCAGTCCCCTAGGCCTTAGCACAGATACGCAGTATTTT. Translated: CASSPLGLSTDTQYF.